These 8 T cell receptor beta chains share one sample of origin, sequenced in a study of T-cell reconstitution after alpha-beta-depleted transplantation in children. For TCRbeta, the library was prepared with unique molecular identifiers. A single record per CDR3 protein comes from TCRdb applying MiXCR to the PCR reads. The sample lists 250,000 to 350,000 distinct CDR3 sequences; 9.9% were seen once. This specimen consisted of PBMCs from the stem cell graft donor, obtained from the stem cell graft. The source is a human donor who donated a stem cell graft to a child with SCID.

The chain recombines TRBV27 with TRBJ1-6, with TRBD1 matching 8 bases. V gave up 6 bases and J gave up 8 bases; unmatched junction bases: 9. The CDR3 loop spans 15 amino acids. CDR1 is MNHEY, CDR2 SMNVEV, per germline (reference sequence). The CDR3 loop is CASSRNGQGDSPLHF. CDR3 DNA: TGTGCCAGCAGCCGAAACGGACAGGGAGATTCACCCCTCCACTTT.

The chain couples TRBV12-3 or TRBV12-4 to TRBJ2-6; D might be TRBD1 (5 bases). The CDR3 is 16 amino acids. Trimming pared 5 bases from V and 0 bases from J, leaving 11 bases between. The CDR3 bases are TGTGCCAGCAGTAACGGACATGGCTCTGGGGCCAACGTCCTGACTTTC. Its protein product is CASSNGHGSGANVLTF.

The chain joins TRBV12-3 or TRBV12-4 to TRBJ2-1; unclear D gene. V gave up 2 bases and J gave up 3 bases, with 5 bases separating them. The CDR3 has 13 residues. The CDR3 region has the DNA TGTGCCAGCAGTTTACCAGACTACAATGAGCAGTTCTTC. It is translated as CASSLPDYNEQFF.

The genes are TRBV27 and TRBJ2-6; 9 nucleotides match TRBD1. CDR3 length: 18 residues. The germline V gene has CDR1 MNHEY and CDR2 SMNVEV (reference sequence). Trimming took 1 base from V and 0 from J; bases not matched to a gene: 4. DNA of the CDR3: TGTGCCAGCAGTTTATGGACAGGGGCCTTCTCTGGGGCCAACGTCCTGACTTTC. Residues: CASSLWTGAFSGANVLTF.

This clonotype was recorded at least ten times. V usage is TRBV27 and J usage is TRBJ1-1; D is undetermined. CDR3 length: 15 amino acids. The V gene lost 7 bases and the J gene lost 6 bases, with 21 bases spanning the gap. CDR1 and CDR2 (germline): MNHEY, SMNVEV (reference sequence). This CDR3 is CASISRAGSIAEAFF. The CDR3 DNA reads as TGTGCCAGCATTTCCCGCGCAGGAAGTATCGCTGAAGCTTTCTTT.

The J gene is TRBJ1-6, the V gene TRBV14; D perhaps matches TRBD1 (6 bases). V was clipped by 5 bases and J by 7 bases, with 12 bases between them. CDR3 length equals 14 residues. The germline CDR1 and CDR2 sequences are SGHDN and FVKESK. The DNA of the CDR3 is TGTGCCAGCAGCAACGACAGGCTCAATTCACCCCTCCACTTT. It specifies CASSNDRLNSPLHF.

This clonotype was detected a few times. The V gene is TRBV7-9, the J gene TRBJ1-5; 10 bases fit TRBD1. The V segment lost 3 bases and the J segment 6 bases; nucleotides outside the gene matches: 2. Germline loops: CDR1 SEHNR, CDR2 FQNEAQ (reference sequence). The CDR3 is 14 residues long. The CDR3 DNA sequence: TGTGCCAGCAGCTTGACAGGGGGCACTCAGCCCCAGCATTTT. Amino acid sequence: CASSLTGGTQPQHF.

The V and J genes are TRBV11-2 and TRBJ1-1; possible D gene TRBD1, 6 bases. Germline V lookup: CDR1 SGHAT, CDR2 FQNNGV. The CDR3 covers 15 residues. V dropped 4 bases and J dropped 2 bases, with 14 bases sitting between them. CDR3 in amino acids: CASSSRQARNTEAFF. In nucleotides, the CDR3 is TGTGCCAGCAGCTCCAGACAGGCCAGAAACACTGAAGCTTTCTTT.